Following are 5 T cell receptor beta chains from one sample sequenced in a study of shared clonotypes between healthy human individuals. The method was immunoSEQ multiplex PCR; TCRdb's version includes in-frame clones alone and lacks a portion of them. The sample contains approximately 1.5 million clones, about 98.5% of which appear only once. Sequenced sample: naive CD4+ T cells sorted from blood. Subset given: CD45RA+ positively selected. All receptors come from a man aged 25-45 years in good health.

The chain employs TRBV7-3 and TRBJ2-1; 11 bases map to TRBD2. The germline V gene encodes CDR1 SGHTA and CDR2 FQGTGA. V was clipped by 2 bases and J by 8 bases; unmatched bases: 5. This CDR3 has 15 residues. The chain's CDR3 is CASSLGLAGAHEQFF. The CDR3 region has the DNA TGTGCCAGCAGCTTAGGACTAGCGGGTGCCCATGAGCAGTTCTTC.

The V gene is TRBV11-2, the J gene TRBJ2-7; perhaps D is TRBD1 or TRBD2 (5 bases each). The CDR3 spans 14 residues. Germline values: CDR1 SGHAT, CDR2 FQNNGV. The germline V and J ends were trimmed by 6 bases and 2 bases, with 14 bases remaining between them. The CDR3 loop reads CASSAGTRAYEQYF. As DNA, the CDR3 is TGTGCCAGCAGTGCCGGGACCCGGGCCTACGAGCAGTACTTC.

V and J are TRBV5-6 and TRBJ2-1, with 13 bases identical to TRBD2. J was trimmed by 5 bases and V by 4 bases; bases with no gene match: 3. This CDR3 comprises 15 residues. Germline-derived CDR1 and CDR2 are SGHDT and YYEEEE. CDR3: CASSDGTSGDNEQFF. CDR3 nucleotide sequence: TGTGCCAGCAGCGACGGGACTAGCGGGGACAATGAGCAGTTCTTC.

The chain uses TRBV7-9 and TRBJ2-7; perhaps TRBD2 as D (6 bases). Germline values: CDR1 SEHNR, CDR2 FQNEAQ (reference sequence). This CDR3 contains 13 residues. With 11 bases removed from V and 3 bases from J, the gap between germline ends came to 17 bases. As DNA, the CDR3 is TGTGCCGGACAAGACCTCGGGAGCTACGAGCAGTACTTC. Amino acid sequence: CAGQDLGSYEQYF.

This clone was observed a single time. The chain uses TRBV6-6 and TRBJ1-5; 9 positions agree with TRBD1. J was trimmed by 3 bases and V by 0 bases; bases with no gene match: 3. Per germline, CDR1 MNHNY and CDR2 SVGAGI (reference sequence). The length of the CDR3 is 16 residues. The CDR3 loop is CASSYSGQGFNQPQHF. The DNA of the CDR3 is TGTGCCAGCAGTTACTCGGGACAGGGCTTCAATCAGCCCCAGCATTTT.